Presented here are 9 T cell receptor beta chains from one specimen sequenced in a study of blood T cell repertoires in COVID-19. Repertoires were generated with immunoSEQ multiplex PCR, while TCRdb's copy carries only in-frame clones and drops some. The repertoire holds about 300,000 clones, with around 87% as singletons. Sequences were obtained from peripheral blood. These receptors all stem from a man between 65 and 79 years old with acute or convalescent COVID-19.

V usage is TRBV19 and J usage is TRBJ2-1; 12 bases line up with TRBD2. This CDR3 region has 19 residues. V shed 3 bases, J shed 7 bases, and the junction held 16 bases outside the gene matches. The germline V gene has CDR1 LNHDA and CDR2 SQIVND (reference sequence). This CDR3 is CASSIRHGYSGTSGNEQFF. The CDR3 coding sequence is TGTGCCAGTAGTATCCGTCATGGGTACTCCGGGACTAGCGGGAATGAGCAGTTCTTC.

The V call is TRBV4-2, the J call TRBJ2-1, with 8 bases fitting TRBD2. CDR3 length: 17 amino acids. V was clipped by 0 bases and J by 0 bases; unmatched bases: 4. From germline, CDR1 is LGHNA and CDR2 YNFKEQ. CDR3 in amino acids: CASSQDAGGGSYNEQFF. Written as DNA, the CDR3 is TGTGCCAGCAGCCAAGATGCCGGGGGGGGCTCCTACAATGAGCAGTTCTTC.

This clone appeared once. The gene calls are TRBV5-1 and TRBJ2-3, with 7 nucleotides matching TRBD2. This CDR3 has 16 residues. In germline, CDR1 is SGHRS, CDR2 YFSETQ. Trimming at V came to 1 base and at J to 1 base, leaving 6 bases not matched to a gene. As DNA, the CDR3 is TGCGCCAGCAGCTTGTGGGGAGGGACTGGCACAGATACGCAGTATTTT. This translates into CASSLWGGTGTDTQYF.

This rearrangement joins TRBV3-1 (or the pseudogene TRBV3-2) to TRBJ2-7; D is possibly TRBD2 (6 bases). The CDR3 spans 13 residues. CDR1 LGHDT and CDR2 YNNKEL come from the germline V gene (reference sequence). Trimming removed 0 bases at V and 6 bases at J, with 9 bases between. The CDR3 DNA follows: TGTGCCAGCAGCCAAGAACTCGGGGGCGAGCAGTACTTC. Its protein product is CASSQELGGEQYF.

V usage is TRBV7-2 and J usage is TRBJ2-1, with 10 nucleotides matching TRBD2. CDR3 length: 13 residues. V was clipped by 7 bases and J by 9 bases; unmatched bases: 6. CDR1 and CDR2 from the germline V gene are SGHTA and FQGNSA. The CDR3 loop is CASNSGGASEQFF. Written as DNA, the CDR3 is TGTGCCAGCAACAGCGGGGGGGCCAGTGAGCAGTTCTTC.

V is TRBV29-1 and J is TRBJ2-1, with TRBD2 identical over 15 bases. The CDR3 runs 16 residues. Per germline, CDR1 SQVTM and CDR2 ANQGSEA. V was clipped by 4 bases and J by 5 bases; unmatched bases: 6. Written as DNA, the CDR3 is TGCAGCGTTGGAGGACTAGCGGGAGGGGTGAACAATGAGCAGTTCTTC. It encodes CSVGGLAGGVNNEQFF.

The J gene is TRBJ1-5, the V gene TRBV7-9; 7 bases align to TRBD1. The V gene's germline CDR1 is SEHNR and CDR2 FQNEAQ (reference sequence). The CDR3 has 14 amino acids. V shed 5 bases, J shed 3 bases, and the junction held 4 bases outside the gene matches. The CDR3 DNA reads as TGTGCCAGCAGCCCGACAGGGTACAATCAGCCCCAGCATTTT. Translating gives CASSPTGYNQPQHF. The entire variable domain, with the rest obtained from reference TRBV7-9 and TRBJ1-5, is as follows: DTGVSQNPRHKITKRGQNVTFRCDPISEHNRLYWYRQTLGQGPEFLTYFQNEAQLEKSRLLSDRFSAERPKGSFSTLEIQRTEQGDSAMYLCASSPTGYNQPQHFGDGTRLSIL.

The CDR3, as DNA: TGTGCCATCAGGGCCGGGGACTACGAGCAGTACTTC. It translates to CAIRAGDYEQYF. This chain uses TRBV10-3 with TRBJ2-7, with D perhaps matching TRBD2 (5 bases). Germline CDR1 reads ENHRY; CDR2 reads SYGVKD. The V gene lost 6 bases and the J gene lost 3 bases, with 9 bases spanning the gap. This CDR3 contains 12 residues.

This clone has only a few counts. The chain carries TRBV4-2 and TRBJ2-5; TRBD2 matches 10 bases. The CDR3 loop spans 15 amino acids. Germline-derived CDR1 and CDR2 are LGHNA and YNFKEQ. V lost 4 bases and J lost 3; bases outside the gene matches: 5. The CDR3 loop reads CASSRILAGKETQYF. The CDR3 DNA sequence: TGTGCCAGCAGCCGAATACTAGCGGGGAAAGAGACCCAGTACTTC.